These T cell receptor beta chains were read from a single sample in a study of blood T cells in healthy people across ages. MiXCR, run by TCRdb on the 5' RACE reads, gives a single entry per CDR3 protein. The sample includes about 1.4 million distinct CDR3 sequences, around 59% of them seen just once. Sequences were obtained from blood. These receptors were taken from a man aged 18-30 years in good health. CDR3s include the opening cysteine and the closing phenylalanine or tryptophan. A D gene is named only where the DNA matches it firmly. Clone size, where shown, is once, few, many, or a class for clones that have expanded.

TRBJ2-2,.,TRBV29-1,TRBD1,CSVTKQGAVTGELFF,TGCAGCGTTACGAAACAGGGGGCCGTCACCGGGGAGCTGTTTTTT
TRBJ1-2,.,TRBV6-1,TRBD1,CASRVRQGARGYTF,TGTGCCAGCAGGGTCAGACAGGGGGCGCGAGGCTACACCTTC
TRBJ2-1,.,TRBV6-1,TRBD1,CASRQDRGVSYEQFF,TGTGCCAGCAGGCAGGACAGGGGTGTTAGCTACGAGCAGTTCTTC
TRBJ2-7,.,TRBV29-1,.,CSVESQGIASYEQYF,TGCAGCGTTGAATCCCAGGGAATAGCATCCTACGAGCAGTACTTC
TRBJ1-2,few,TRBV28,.,CASSPGGQSGYTF,TGTGCCAGCAGCCCCGGGGGGCAAAGCGGCTACACCTTC
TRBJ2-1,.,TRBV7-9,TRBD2,CASTREHEQFF,TGTGCCAGCACGCGGGAGCATGAGCAGTTCTTC
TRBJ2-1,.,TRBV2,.,CASSDQTGYNEQFF,TGTGCCAGCAGTGATCAGACCGGATACAATGAGCAGTTCTTC
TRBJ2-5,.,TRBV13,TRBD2,CASSLKGLAETQYF,TGTGCCAGCAGCTTAAAGGGACTAGCAGAGACCCAGTACTTC
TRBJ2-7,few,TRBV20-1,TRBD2,CSAFTSGSGYEQYF,TGCAGTGCTTTTACTAGCGGGAGTGGATACGAGCAGTACTTC
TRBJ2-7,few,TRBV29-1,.,CSAGGPSSYEQYF,TGCAGCGCCGGGGGACCCAGCTCCTACGAGCAGTACTTC
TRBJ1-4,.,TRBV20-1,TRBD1,CSASRGQGNEKLFF,TGCAGTGCTTCCCGGGGACAGGGTAATGAAAAACTGTTTTTT
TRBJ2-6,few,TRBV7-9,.,CASSLVDNSGANVLTF,TGTGCCAGCAGCTTAGTTGACAACTCTGGGGCCAACGTCCTGACTTTC
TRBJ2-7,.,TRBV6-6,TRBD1,CASSGPGQGAHEQYF,TGTGCCAGCAGTGGCCCTGGACAGGGGGCCCACGAGCAGTACTTC
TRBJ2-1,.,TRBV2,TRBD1,CASTDRDRGGNEQFF,TGTGCCAGCACCGACCGGGACAGGGGCGGGAATGAGCAGTTCTTC
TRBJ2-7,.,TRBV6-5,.,CASSYEAGTPYEQYF,TGTGCCAGCAGTTATGAGGCCGGGACACCCTACGAGCAGTACTTC
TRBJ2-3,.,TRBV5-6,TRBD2,CASSPVAGGPIRTQYF,TGTGCCAGCAGCCCGGTAGCGGGGGGGCCAATACGTACGCAGTATTTT
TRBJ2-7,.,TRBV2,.,CASWRNEQYF,TGTGCCAGCTGGCGGAACGAGCAGTACTTC
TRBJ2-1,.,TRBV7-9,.,CASSFSGGRSSYNEQFF,TGTGCCAGCAGCTTCTCCGGGGGCCGAAGCTCCTACAATGAGCAGTTCTTC
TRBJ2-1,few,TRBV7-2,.,CASSLEWLASNEQFF,TGTGCCAGCAGCTTAGAGTGGTTAGCTAGCAATGAGCAGTTCTTC
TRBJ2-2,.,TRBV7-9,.,CASSLALFDGELFF,TGTGCCAGCAGCTTAGCCCTCTTCGACGGGGAGCTGTTTTTT
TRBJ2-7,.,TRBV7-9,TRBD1,CATTPGQSNEQYF,TGTGCCACTACACCGGGACAGAGCAACGAGCAGTACTTC
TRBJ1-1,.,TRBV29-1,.,CSVKGSEAFF,TGCAGCGTTAAGGGTTCTGAAGCTTTCTTT
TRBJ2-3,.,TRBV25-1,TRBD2,CASSLAGEPSTSTDTQYF,TGTGCCAGCTCCTTGGCGGGGGAGCCGTCTACTAGCACAGATACGCAGTATTTT
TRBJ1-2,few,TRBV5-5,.,CASSLLGGVHPLYGYTF,TGTGCCAGCAGCTTGCTGGGGGGGGTCCACCCGCTCTATGGCTACACCTTC
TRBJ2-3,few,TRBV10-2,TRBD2,CASNEPAGGSDTQYF,TGCGCCAGCAATGAACCAGCGGGGGGGTCAGATACGCAGTATTTT
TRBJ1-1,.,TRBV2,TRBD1,CASSFERTGSTAFF,TGTGCCAGCAGTTTTGAGCGGACAGGGTCTACTGCTTTCTTT
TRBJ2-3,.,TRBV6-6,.,CASSNLGGGTDTQYF,TGTGCCAGCAGCAACCTCGGTGGGGGTACAGATACGCAGTATTTT
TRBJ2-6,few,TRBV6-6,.,CASRPLRVAGANVLTF,TGTGCCAGCAGGCCCCTCAGGGTTGCTGGGGCCAACGTCCTGACTTTC
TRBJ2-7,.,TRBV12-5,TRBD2,CASGFGTGTSSYEQYF,TGTGCTAGTGGTTTCGGAACCGGGACTAGCTCCTACGAGCAGTACTTC
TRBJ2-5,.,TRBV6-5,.,CASSPQWETQYF,TGTGCCAGCAGCCCACAGTGGGAGACCCAGTACTTC
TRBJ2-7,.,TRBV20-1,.,CSARLGGGSNEQYF,TGCAGTGCTAGGTTAGGAGGGGGTTCCAACGAGCAGTACTTC